Below, 11 T cell receptor beta chains from the same sample are listed, as sequenced in a study of blood T cell repertoires in COVID-19. Assay: immunoSEQ multiplex PCR; the TCRdb copy retains only in-frame clones and omits some. Seen here are 490,000 or so clones, approximately 86% observed once, and the top ten hold approximately 8%. Sequenced sample: PBMCs or T cells enriched from blood (not recorded which). All receptors come from a woman in her sixties who had recovered from COVID-19.

This chain uses TRBV4-1 with TRBJ2-2; D remains ambiguous. The CDR3 consists of 14 residues. Germline lookup yields CDR1 MGHRA and CDR2 YSYEKL. The germline V and J ends were trimmed by 1 base and 4 bases, with 7 bases remaining between them. CDR3 bases: TGCGCCAGCAGCCAAGCACTAACCACCGGGGAGCTGTTTTTT. It specifies CASSQALTTGELFF.

The V and J genes are TRBV9 and TRBJ2-3; 10 nucleotides match TRBD2. The CDR3 totals 16 residues. V was clipped by 0 bases and J by 5 bases; unmatched bases: 6. Looked up from germline, CDR1 is SGDLS and CDR2 is YYNGEE. CDR3: CASSVEAGGLGDTQYF. In nucleotides, the CDR3 is TGTGCCAGCAGCGTAGAAGCGGGGGGGCTCGGAGATACGCAGTATTTT.

A remark on this clone: A read error may account for a junction end that differs from germline. This chain uses TRBV7-7 with TRBJ1-1; D unresolved. CDR1 SSHAT and CDR2 FNYEAQ come from the germline V gene (reference sequence). This CDR3 region has 13 residues. This CDR3 is CASSRSLNTEAFF. DNA for the CDR3: TGTGCTAGCAGCCGTTCTCTGAACACTGAAGCTTTCTTT.

The J gene is TRBJ1-2, the V gene TRBV18; TRBD1 agrees at 7 bases. Germline-derived CDR1 and CDR2 are KGHSH and LQKENI. This CDR3 has 15 residues. J was trimmed by 7 bases and V by 6 bases; bases with no gene match: 14. The CDR3 sequence: CASSRGVDRDSGYTF. The CDR3 DNA follows: TGTGCCAGCTCCCGAGGGGTCGACAGGGACTCTGGCTACACCTTC.

This clone has only one observation. The chain is built from TRBV29-1 and TRBJ2-5; possibly TRBD1 for D (7 bases). From germline, CDR1 is SQVTM and CDR2 ANQGSEA. The V end was cut by 6 bases, the J end by 5 bases, with 19 bases between. The CDR3 has 14 residues. CDR3 nucleotide sequence: TGCAGCGTCCCCGCAGGGGGGAATTGGGAGACCCAGTACTTC. Encoded protein: CSVPAGGNWETQYF.

The V and J genes are TRBV5-1 and TRBJ2-7; TRBD2 aligns across 7 bases. This CDR3 is built from 13 residues. Germline lookup yields CDR1 SGHRS and CDR2 YFSETQ. J was trimmed by 2 bases and V by 4 bases; bases with no gene match: 3. CDR3 DNA: TGCGCCAGCAGCGCGGGGGTAACCTACGAGCAGTACTTC. Its translation: CASSAGVTYEQYF.

The chain employs TRBV24-1 and TRBJ2-5; TRBD2 might be the D (6 bases). This CDR3 comprises 14 residues. Trimming removed 4 bases at V and 5 bases at J, with 13 bases between. CDR1 is KGHDR and CDR2 is SFDVKD in the germline V gene. The CDR3 loop reads CATSEGTQTETQYF. CDR3 sequence (DNA): TGTGCCACCAGTGAGGGGACTCAGACGGAGACCCAGTACTTC.

The chain is built from TRBV7-9 and TRBJ1-2; unclear D gene. Trimming took off 4 bases at V and 10 bases at J, with 13 bases between the two ends. CDR3 length: 12 amino acids. Germline lookup yields CDR1 SEHNR and CDR2 FQNEAQ (reference sequence). DNA of the CDR3: TGTGCCAGCAGCTCCTCCCCAGGCGCCTACACCTTC. Its protein is CASSSSPGAYTF.

The chain combines TRBV24-1 with TRBJ2-5; 10 nucleotides match TRBD1. Losses at the gene ends were 4 bases for V and 3 bases for J; bases not matched to a gene: 4. In germline, CDR1 is KGHDR, CDR2 SFDVKD. This CDR3 has 15 residues. CDR3 bases: TGTGCCACCAGTGACGACAGGGGGCCGAAAGAGACCCAGTACTTC. Translated: CATSDDRGPKETQYF.

The genes are TRBV27 and TRBJ2-1; 8 bases line up with TRBD1. J lost 5 bases, V lost 6 bases, and 6 bases had no gene match. This CDR3 comprises 14 residues. Germline CDR1 reads MNHEY; CDR2 reads SMNVEV (reference sequence). CDR3 residues: CASRPGTGHNEQFF. CDR3 DNA sequence: TGTGCCAGCAGACCCGGGACAGGCCACAATGAGCAGTTCTTC.

The chain has TRBV14 and TRBJ2-1; D unclear. The germline V and J ends were trimmed by 6 bases and 0 bases, with 15 bases remaining between them. The CDR3 has 16 amino acids. CDR1 and CDR2 (germline): SGHDN, FVKESK. The CDR3 nucleotides are TGTGCCAGCAGTTTCGGGTTGGGTAGCTCCTACAATGAGCAGTTCTTC. Residues: CASSFGLGSSYNEQFF.